Listed here are 27 T cell receptor beta chains from one sample, sequenced in a study of blood T cells in healthy people across ages. Then a second PCR, running roughly 7 to 11 cycles, was carried out with a sample-barcoded 5' primer and a J-beta primer mix. Each CDR3 protein gets one entry after TCRdb re-called the 5' RACE reads with MiXCR. The data contain more than 600,000 distinct CDR3 sequences, around 25% of them singletons. These data also formed part of another study, on T cells of mothers and their children.

The sequenced sample consisted of blood. The receptors here all came from a boy aged 5-17 years in good health.

The chain uses TRBV2 and TRBJ2-1, with no clear D. This CDR3 contains 16 residues. Germline lookup yields CDR1 SNHLY and CDR2 FYNNEI. V was trimmed by 1 base and J by 9 bases, leaving 19 bases between them. This CDR3 is CASSEVWVPNQSEQFF. CDR3 bases: TGTGCCAGCAGTGAAGTGTGGGTCCCTAACCAGAGTGAGCAGTTCTTC.

The V and J genes are TRBV7-3 and TRBJ2-3, with 12 bases that match TRBD2. This CDR3 has 15 residues. CDR1 is SGHTA and CDR2 is FQGTGA in the germline V gene. With V trimmed by 5 bases and J by 6 bases, 6 bases remained unmatched. Here the CDR3 reads CASSRLAGETDTQYF. The CDR3 nucleotides read TGTGCCAGCAGCAGACTAGCGGGAGAAACGGATACGCAGTATTTT.

The rearrangement links TRBV7-9 to TRBJ2-7; TRBD2 aligns across 13 bases. From germline, CDR1 is SEHNR and CDR2 FQNEAQ (reference sequence). V dropped 4 bases and J dropped 4; count of bases not matched to a gene: 7. CDR3 length equals 16 residues. CDR3 in amino acids: CASSSLGTSGEYEQYF. In DNA, the CDR3 is TGTGCCAGCAGCTCCCTGGGGACTAGCGGGGAATACGAGCAGTACTTC.

V gene TRBV6-2 or TRBV6-3 combines with J gene TRBJ2-5; D assignment may be TRBD1 or TRBD2 (5 bases each). The J call is in doubt because the DNA end fits TRBJ2-7 better. The germline gives CDR1 MNHEY, CDR2 SVGEGT. The CDR3 is made up of 14 amino acids. CDR3 DNA: TGTGCCAGCAGTCGGGACCAGGGATCCTACGAGCAGTACTTC. Protein product: CASSRDQGSYEQYF.

This clonotype was seen more than once but under ten times. The chain employs TRBV15 and TRBJ1-2; D is unresolved. The germline V and J ends were trimmed by 0 bases and 4 bases, with 18 bases remaining between them. This CDR3 contains 17 residues. Germline V gene data show CDR1 as LNHNV and CDR2 as YYDKDF (reference sequence). CDR3 amino acids: CATSRELGLDAIYGYTF. CDR3 DNA: TGTGCCACCAGCAGAGAATTGGGCCTCGACGCTATCTATGGCTACACCTTC.

The chain employs TRBV5-1 and TRBJ2-5; TRBD2 matches at 8 bases. Germline loops: CDR1 SGHRS, CDR2 YFSETQ. V lost 6 bases to trimming and J lost 1 base; unmatched junction nucleotides: 11. CDR3 length: 16 amino acids. The CDR3 coding sequence is TGCGCCAGCATGTTCCTAGCGGGTGGACTCCAAGAGACCCAGTACTTC. It encodes CASMFLAGGLQETQYF. Together with reference TRBV5-1 and TRBJ2-5, the CDR3 gives the full variable domain: KAGVTQTPRYLIKTRGQQVTLSCSPISGHRSVSWYQQTPGQGLQFLFEYFSETQRNKGNFPGRFSGRQFSNSRSEMNVSTLELGDSALYLCASMFLAGGLQETQYFGPGTRLLVL.

This sequence joins TRBV12-3 or TRBV12-4 and TRBJ1-4, with D tentatively TRBD1 (5 bases). The CDR3 extends over 15 amino acids. Trimming left V 6 bases short and J 3 bases short, with 14 bases between. The CDR3 coding sequence is TGTGCCAGCAGGAGGGACGGGCGCTCTAATGAAAAACTGTTTTTT. The encoded protein is CASRRDGRSNEKLFF.

There are a few counts of this clonotype. This rearrangement joins TRBV6-4 to TRBJ1-5; D not certain. This CDR3 spans 12 amino acids. Trimming left V 2 bases short and J 5 bases short, with 4 bases between. Germline V gives CDR1 MRHNA, CDR2 SNTAGT. The DNA of the CDR3 is TGTGCCAGCAGTGACATAGATCAGCCCCAGCATTTT. This translates into CASSDIDQPQHF.

The chain joins TRBV29-1 to TRBJ1-4; D uncertain. This CDR3 has 14 amino acids. Germline V CDR1 and CDR2: SQVTM, ANQGSEA. V dropped 1 base and J dropped 4 bases, with 10 bases sitting between them. CDR3: CSVEGAGDNEKLFF. The CDR3 DNA follows: TGCAGCGTTGAAGGGGCAGGAGATAATGAAAAACTGTTTTTT. The full variable domain, completed using reference TRBV29-1 and TRBJ1-4, is SAVISQKPSRDICQRGTSLTIQCQVDSQVTMMFWYRQQPGQSLTLIATANQGSEATYESGFVIDKFPISRPNLTFSTLTVSNMSPEDSSIYLCSVEGAGDNEKLFFGSGTQLSVL.

This clonotype was counted only a few times. V and J are TRBV9 and TRBJ1-2; D unresolved. V was pared by 6 bases and J by 8 bases, with 17 bases between. Germline-derived CDR1 and CDR2 are SGDLS and YYNGEE. CDR3 size: 13 residues. CDR3 sequence: CASNPRGDRGYTF. Here the CDR3 DNA reads TGTGCCAGCAACCCCCGTGGGGATAGGGGCTACACCTTC.

The rearrangement links TRBV6-1 to TRBJ1-5; 7 positions match TRBD1. The CDR3 extends over 16 amino acids. J lost 2 bases, V lost 6 bases, and 10 bases had no gene match. Germline CDR1 is MNHNS and CDR2 is SASEGT. The CDR3 region has the DNA TGTGCCAGCAGGGAGAGGTACAGGGGTGGCAATCAGCCCCAGCATTTT. Translated, it gives CASRERYRGGNQPQHF.

This clonotype showed up just a few times. The rearrangement joins TRBV6-5 to TRBJ2-5; D is perhaps TRBD2 (5 bases). Gene TRBJ2-1 matches the end of the DNA better, so the J call may be wrong. This CDR3 is built from 13 residues. CDR1 MNHEY and CDR2 SVGAGI come from the germline V gene. CDR3 DNA: TGTGCCAGCAAGGAACTAGATGCCAATGAGCAGTTCTTC. It specifies CASKELDANEQFF.

The chain carries TRBV5-6 and TRBJ2-7; 7 nucleotides match TRBD2. V was clipped by 0 bases and J by 3 bases; unmatched bases: 9. The CDR3 has 16 residues. The V gene's germline CDR1 is SGHDT and CDR2 YYEEEE. The CDR3 sequence: CASSLVRTGGLYEQYF. The CDR3, as DNA: TGTGCCAGCAGCTTGGTAAGGACGGGAGGCCTCTACGAGCAGTACTTC.

This chain uses TRBV7-2 with TRBJ2-7; 7 nucleotides line up with TRBD2. Unmatched junction bases numbered 5, after V lost 2 bases and J lost 1 base. The germline V gene encodes CDR1 SGHTA and CDR2 FQGNSA. This CDR3 has 15 residues. This CDR3 is CASSLNRDYSYEQYF. The CDR3 DNA reads TGTGCCAGCAGCTTAAACCGGGACTATTCCTACGAGCAGTACTTC.

This clonotype was counted only a few times. V usage is TRBV9 and J usage is TRBJ1-2; no clear D. Deletions cut 0 bases from V and 2 bases from J, with 17 bases between. The CDR3 is 17 amino acids. Germline CDR1 and CDR2: SGDLS and YYNGEE. The CDR3 sequence is CASSVAPVQDGNYGYTF. DNA of the CDR3: TGTGCCAGCAGCGTAGCACCAGTCCAGGACGGAAACTATGGCTACACCTTC.

This clonotype was recorded a few times. The V call is TRBV28, the J call TRBJ2-2; D possibly corresponds to TRBD1 (6 bases). The CDR3 has 17 residues. With 4 bases removed from V and 6 bases from J, the gap between germline ends came to 21 bases. Per germline, CDR1 MDHEN and CDR2 SYDVKM. The CDR3 reads CASSSEQGVGWSGELFF. In DNA, the CDR3 is TGTGCCAGCAGTTCGGAACAGGGAGTCGGCTGGTCCGGGGAGCTGTTTTTT.

This clonotype occurred a few times. V is TRBV7-8 and J is TRBJ2-1, with D possibly TRBD1 on 6 matching bases. Trimming took 4 bases from V and 2 from J, leaving 24 bases between them. The CDR3 covers 19 residues. Germline V gene sequence: CDR1 SGHVS, CDR2 FQNEAQ. This CDR3 is CASSSPLLDSRRTYNEQFF. CDR3 sequence (DNA): TGTGCCAGCAGCTCTCCTCTCCTGGACAGTAGAAGAACCTACAATGAGCAGTTCTTC. Combining the CDR3 with reference TRBV7-8 and TRBJ2-1 gives the whole variable domain GAGVSQSPRYKVAKRGQDVALRCDPISGHVSLFWYQQALGQGPEFLTYFQNEAQLDKSGLPSDRFFAERPEGSVSTLKIQRTQQEDSAVYLCASSSPLLDSRRTYNEQFFGPGTRLTVL.

The chain recombines TRBV5-1 with TRBJ2-5, with 10 bases identical to TRBD2. TRBJ2-1 explains the end of the DNA better; the J call may be wrong. This CDR3 spans 14 amino acids. Germline CDR1 is SGHRS and CDR2 is YFSETQ. CDR3 DNA: TGCGCCAGCACCCAGCGGGAGGGCCAACATGAGCAGTTCTTC. Encoded protein: CASTQREGQHEQFF.

V is TRBV12-3 or TRBV12-4 and J is TRBJ2-5; weak D call: TRBD2 (8 bases). The J call is in doubt because the DNA end fits TRBJ2-1 better. This CDR3 contains 17 residues. The CDR3 region is CASSPLMTGSREGEQFF. CDR3 DNA sequence: TGTGCCAGCAGTCCACTCATGACAGGGTCACGGGAGGGTGAGCAGTTCTTC.

The sample holds a few counts of this clonotype. The chain joins TRBV7-2 to TRBJ2-5; D unresolved. The J call is in doubt because the DNA end fits TRBJ2-7 better. CDR3 length: 13 amino acids. Germline CDR1 is SGHTA and CDR2 is FQGNSA. The CDR3 loop is CASSSRWGYEQYF. The CDR3 nucleotides are TGTGCCAGCAGCTCACGATGGGGCTACGAGCAGTACTTC.

The chain joins TRBV7-6 to TRBJ2-3; the D gene is possibly TRBD1 (5 bases). Germline CDR1 SGHVS, CDR2 FNYEAQ. Trimming stripped 5 bases from V and 0 bases from J, with 15 bases between. The CDR3 is made up of 16 amino acids. Here the CDR3 reads CASSPGQALSTDTQYF. The CDR3 DNA follows: TGTGCCAGCAGCCCCGGACAAGCACTAAGCACAGATACGCAGTATTTT.

This clonotype was observed a single time. For the CDR3, the DNA is TGTGCCAGCAGCTCAACCGGGACAGGGGAGGTTTCACCCCTCCACTTT. Residues: CASSSTGTGEVSPLHF. This chain links TRBV7-9 with TRBJ1-6; 10 nucleotides agree with TRBD1. Germline trimming cut 4 bases from V and 9 bases from J; bases unmatched to any gene: 9. The germline CDR1 and CDR2 sequences are SEHNR and FQNEAQ (reference sequence). This CDR3 has 16 residues.

Only a few counts were recorded for this clonotype. At one end, the junction sequence differs from germline, possibly due to a read error. V and J are TRBV10-1 and TRBJ2-5; 7 bases agree with TRBD2. The DNA end favors TRBJ2-1, so the J call may be wrong. Per germline, CDR1 WNHNN and CDR2 SYGVQD (reference sequence). This CDR3 is 13 amino acids long. The CDR3 DNA reads TGCGCCAGCAGACACCGGGACTACCATGAGCAGTTCTTC. Encoded protein: CASRHRDYHEQFF.

This clonotype was seen more than once but under ten times. The chain uses TRBV7-2 and TRBJ1-2; D not certain. CDR1 is SGHTA, CDR2 FQGNSA, per germline. V lost 5 bases and J 4 bases, leaving 17 bases between the germline ends. This CDR3 region has 15 residues. CDR3 in DNA: TGTGCCAGCAGCCCCGAGGGCCGAAGCGGCTATGGCTACACCTTC. Its protein is CASSPEGRSGYGYTF.

This clonotype has only a few counts. This chain connects TRBV9 to TRBJ1-1; D is unclear. V dropped 3 bases and J dropped 1 base, with 19 bases sitting between them. The length of the CDR3 is 17 residues. CDR1 and CDR2 (germline): SGDLS, YYNGEE. The CDR3 spells CASSERPAGQENTEAFF. The DNA of the CDR3 is TGTGCCAGCAGCGAGAGACCCGCTGGGCAGGAGAACACTGAAGCTTTCTTT.

The CDR3 sequence is CASSLQVLHEQFF. CDR3 coding DNA: TGTGCCAGCAGCCTCCAAGTCCTCCATGAGCAGTTCTTC. This rearrangement joins TRBV27 to TRBJ2-5; the D is unclear. The J call is uncertain, as TRBJ2-1 better fits the DNA end. The CDR3 loop spans 13 amino acids. Germline V gives CDR1 MNHEY, CDR2 SMNVEV (reference sequence).

This clonotype turned up a few times. This chain connects TRBV4-1 to TRBJ2-1; D ambiguous. Trimming shortened V by 2 bases and J by 4 bases, and 15 bases separated the two germline ends. This CDR3 region has 16 residues. In germline, CDR1 is MGHRA, CDR2 YSYEKL. The CDR3 DNA follows: TGCGCCAGCAGCCAACTAAGTTCTAGGCCTTACAATGAGCAGTTCTTC. Translated: CASSQLSSRPYNEQFF.